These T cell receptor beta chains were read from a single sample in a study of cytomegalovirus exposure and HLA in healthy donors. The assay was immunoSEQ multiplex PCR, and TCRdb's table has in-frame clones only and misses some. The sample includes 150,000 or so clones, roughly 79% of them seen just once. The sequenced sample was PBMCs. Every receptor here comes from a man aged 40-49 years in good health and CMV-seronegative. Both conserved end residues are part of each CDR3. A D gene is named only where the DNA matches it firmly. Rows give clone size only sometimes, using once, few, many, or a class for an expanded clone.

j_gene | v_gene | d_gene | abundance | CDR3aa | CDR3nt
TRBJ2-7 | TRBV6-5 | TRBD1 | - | CASSYSGTGFYEQYF | TGTGCCAGCAGTTACTCCGGGACAGGGTTCTACGAGCAGTACTTC
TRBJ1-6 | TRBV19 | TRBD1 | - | CASSTFPGTGQENSPLHF | TGTGCCAGTAGTACCTTCCCCGGGACAGGCCAGGAGAATTCACCCCTCCACTTT
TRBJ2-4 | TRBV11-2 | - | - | CASSSRDTLAKNSQYF | TGTGCCAGCAGCTCCCGGGACACCTTAGCCAAAAACAGTCAGTACTTC
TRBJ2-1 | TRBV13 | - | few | CASSSLANYNEQFF | TGTGCCAGCAGCTCCCTAGCGAACTACAATGAGCAGTTCTTC
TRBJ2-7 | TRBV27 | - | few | CASSFKSGPYEQYF | TGTGCCAGCAGTTTCAAAAGCGGACCCTACGAGCAGTACTTC
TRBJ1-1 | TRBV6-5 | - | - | CASSSQGNTEAFF | TGTGCCAGCAGCTCCCAGGGAAACACTGAAGCTTTCTTT
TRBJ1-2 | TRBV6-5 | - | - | CASSYQTCVYTF | TGTGCCAGCAGTTACCAAACTTGTGTCTACACCTTC
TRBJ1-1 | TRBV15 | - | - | CATSRDGEGVTAFF | TGTGCCACCAGCAGAGATGGAGAGGGGGTGACAGCTTTCTTT
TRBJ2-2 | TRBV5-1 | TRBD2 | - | CASRGGSDTGELFF | TGCGCCAGCCGTGGCGGGAGCGACACCGGGGAGCTGTTTTTT
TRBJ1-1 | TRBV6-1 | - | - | CASRLSDTEAFF | TGTGCCAGCCGACTTTCGGACACTGAAGCTTTCTTT
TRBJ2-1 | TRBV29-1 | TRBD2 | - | CSVDGLAGVSSYNEQFF | TGCAGCGTTGACGGACTAGCGGGGGTCAGCTCCTACAATGAGCAGTTCTTC
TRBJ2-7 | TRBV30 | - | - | CATKAGDEQYF | TGTGCCACAAAGGCAGGGGACGAGCAGTACTTC
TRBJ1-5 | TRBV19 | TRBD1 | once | CASSVDRANQPQHF | TGTGCCAGTAGTGTGGACAGGGCAAATCAGCCCCAGCATTTT
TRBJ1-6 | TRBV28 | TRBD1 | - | CASSLSWTGGISPLHF | TGTGCCAGCAGCCTCAGTTGGACAGGAGGGATTTCACCCCTCCACTTT